Shown below are 27 T cell receptor beta chains from a single sample sequenced in a study of blood T cell repertoires in COVID-19. Sequencing was performed with immunoSEQ multiplex PCR; in TCRdb, only in-frame clones are kept and a portion is missing. The data show 150,000 to 200,000 clones, approximately 79% seen once. The sample taken for sequencing was peripheral blood. The receptors here all came from a man in his thirties or forties with active or convalescent COVID-19.

The V call is TRBV4-1, the J call TRBJ1-4; 9 bases agree with TRBD1. After removal of 4 bases from V and 8 bases from J, the junction contained 14 bases not matched to a gene. The CDR3 contains 17 residues. Germline V gives CDR1 MGHRA, CDR2 YSYEKL. In DNA form, the CDR3 reads TGCGCCAGCAGCCCTCTACCCCCAGGAGGACAGGGGGAAAAACTGTTTTTT. Residues: CASSPLPPGGQGEKLFF.

This chain uses TRBV5-1 with TRBJ2-1; no clear D gene. The V end lost 0 bases, the J end lost 5 bases, and 6 bases lay between the germline ends. Germline-derived CDR1 and CDR2 are SGHRS and YFSETQ. CDR3 length: 13 amino acids. CDR3 in amino acids: CASSLATNNEQFF. The CDR3, as DNA: TGCGCCAGCAGCTTGGCCACAAACAATGAGCAGTTCTTC.

The J gene is TRBJ2-7, the V gene TRBV10-1; 7 bases map to TRBD2. The J segment lost 0 bases and the V segment lost 3 bases, leaving 2 bases of the junction unmatched. Germline V gene data show CDR1 as WNHNN and CDR2 as SYGVQD (reference sequence). This CDR3 spans 14 amino acids. DNA for the CDR3: TGCGCCAGCAGTGATGGGGGGGGCTCCTACGAGCAGTACTTC. It encodes CASSDGGGSYEQYF.

The chain combines TRBV27 with TRBJ2-7; 9 bases line up with TRBD1. This CDR3 contains 17 residues. J lost 2 bases, V lost 7 bases, and 15 bases had no gene match. CDR1 is MNHEY and CDR2 is SMNVEV in the germline V gene (reference sequence). CDR3 sequence: CASTTRAGQGGTYEQYF. The DNA for the CDR3 is TGTGCCAGCACCACTAGGGCGGGACAGGGAGGGACCTACGAGCAGTACTTC.

The CDR3 sequence is CASRRDGSSYEQYF. CDR3 DNA sequence: TGTGCCAGCCGTCGGGACGGGAGCTCCTACGAGCAGTACTTC. This chain connects TRBV27 to TRBJ2-7; tentatively, D is TRBD2 (6 bases). There are 14 residues in the CDR3. Germline V gene data show CDR1 as MNHEY and CDR2 as SMNVEV (reference sequence). V was cut by 8 bases and J by 0 bases, with 14 bases left in between.

This chain connects TRBV5-1 to TRBJ1-4, with D tentatively TRBD1 (6 bases). CDR3 size: 15 residues. Trimming left V 4 bases short and J 4 bases short, with 14 bases between. Germline-derived CDR1 and CDR2 are SGHRS and YFSETQ. The CDR3, as DNA: TGCGCCAGCAGCCCGGAGGACAGACTTAATGAAAAACTGTTTTTT. Protein sequence: CASSPEDRLNEKLFF.

The chain couples TRBV5-4 to TRBJ2-5; weak D call: TRBD1 (5 bases). Germline V gives CDR1 SGHNT, CDR2 YYREEE (reference sequence). Trimming removed 3 bases from V and 2 bases from J, with 14 bases in between. The CDR3 is 15 residues long. The CDR3 DNA sequence: TGTGCCAGCAGCTCACAGGTCGGCGGTCAAGAGACCCAGTACTTC. Its protein is CASSSQVGGQETQYF.

The J gene is TRBJ1-4, the V gene TRBV5-6, with 8 bases aligning to TRBD1. From germline, CDR1 is SGHDT and CDR2 YYEEEE. The V and J ends lost 3 bases and 6 bases, in that order; junction bases with no gene match: 13. This CDR3 spans 17 amino acids. The CDR3, as DNA: TGTGCCAGCAGCTCGGTACAGGGGGGACTGGGTTATGAAAAACTGTTTTTT. This codes for CASSSVQGGLGYEKLFF.

V is TRBV6-6 and J is TRBJ2-5, with 10 bases aligning to TRBD1. This CDR3 has 15 residues. Trimming removed 5 bases from V and 4 bases from J; junction bases left unmatched: 7. The V gene's germline CDR1 is MNHNY and CDR2 SVGAGI (reference sequence). The CDR3 is CASSPGQGVRETQYF. CDR3 in DNA: TGTGCCAGCAGTCCTGGACAGGGGGTACGAGAGACCCAGTACTTC.

The chain recombines TRBV5-3 with TRBJ2-1, with TRBD2 matching 9 bases. TRBV5-3 is identified as an open reading frame with a role that is uncertain. CDR3 size: 21 residues. Trimming cost V 2 bases and J 1 base; bases outside gene matches: 19. CDR3 bases: TGTGCCAGAAGCTTACCGGGACTAGCCCTTCGATGGCTCTATTCCTACAATGAGCAGTTCTTC. This translates into CARSLPGLALRWLYSYNEQFF.

The V and J genes are TRBV10-2 and TRBJ1-1; D is unclear. CDR3 size: 12 residues. Germline CDR1 reads WSHSY; CDR2 reads SAAADI. V was clipped by 7 bases and J by 7 bases, with 13 bases between them. This CDR3 reads CASTSSGNEAFF. CDR3 DNA: TGCGCCAGCACCTCCTCGGGGAATGAAGCTTTCTTT.

This chain connects TRBV9 to TRBJ2-1; D remains unclear. The V end was cut by 4 bases, the J end by 9 bases, with 11 bases between. The CDR3 runs 12 residues. Germline assignment: CDR1 SGDLS and CDR2 YYNGEE. The CDR3 region has the DNA TGTGCCAGCAGCCCAATAGGCGGTGAGCAGTTCTTC. Protein product: CASSPIGGEQFF.

The CDR3 nucleotides read TGTGCCAGCAGCTTAAGTATAGACACTCTAAATCAGCCCCAGCATTTT. Translating gives CASSLSIDTLNQPQHF. The rearrangement joins TRBV7-8 to TRBJ1-5; unclear D gene. CDR1 SGHVS and CDR2 FQNEAQ come from the germline V gene. The V and J ends lost 2 bases and 4 bases respectively, with 15 bases between them. This CDR3 is built from 16 residues.

In this sample, this clone turned up a few times. The rearrangement joins TRBV6-2 or TRBV6-3 to TRBJ2-7; maybe TRBD2 (6 bases). V shed 0 bases and J shed 2 bases, with 8 bases lying between them. The length of the CDR3 is 14 residues. Germline V gene lookup returns CDR1 MNHEY and CDR2 SVGEGT. CDR3 sequence: CASSYSSGPYEQYF. In DNA, the CDR3 is TGTGCCAGCAGTTACTCTAGCGGCCCCTACGAGCAGTACTTC.

This chain uses TRBV3-1 (or the pseudogene TRBV3-2) with TRBJ1-1; D gene uncertain. The CDR3 is 16 residues long. V was pared by 5 bases and J by 1 base, with 17 bases between. Germline V lookup: CDR1 LGHDT, CDR2 YNNKEL (reference sequence). The CDR3 loop reads CASSLSGPQRNTEAFF. The CDR3 nucleotides are TGTGCCAGCAGCTTAAGCGGTCCCCAAAGGAACACTGAAGCTTTCTTT.

CDR3 sequence: CASSFTGGGGNTIYF. Here the CDR3 DNA reads TGTGCCAGCAGTTTCACCGGGGGGGGCGGAAACACCATATATTTT. The rearrangement joins TRBV28 to TRBJ1-3; D may be TRBD1 (6 bases). With 3 bases removed from V and 4 bases from J, the gap between germline ends came to 13 bases. The CDR3 sequence is 15 residues long. Germline CDR1 reads MDHEN; CDR2 reads SYDVKM.

The rearrangement joins TRBV27 to TRBJ2-1, with TRBD2 matching 8 bases. In germline, CDR1 is MNHEY, CDR2 SMNVEV (reference sequence). CDR3 size: 15 residues. With V trimmed by 3 bases and J by 8 bases, 9 bases remained unmatched. CDR3 region: CASSFGTSGGDEQFF. The CDR3 region has the DNA TGTGCCAGCAGTTTCGGAACTAGCGGCGGTGATGAGCAGTTCTTC.

The rearrangement joins TRBV6-6 to TRBJ1-1; D perhaps matches TRBD1 (6 bases). The germline CDR1 and CDR2 sequences are MNHNY and SVGAGI (reference sequence). The CDR3 runs 13 residues. Between the trimmed V and J ends, which lost 4 bases and 4 bases, there was a span of 10 bases. Here the CDR3 reads CASSSGAGTEAFF. The CDR3, as DNA: TGTGCCAGCAGTTCAGGGGCGGGCACTGAAGCTTTCTTT.

This clone has just a few counts. V gene TRBV27 combines with J gene TRBJ2-1; possibly TRBD1 for D (6 bases). V gave up 3 bases and J gave up 6 bases, with 12 bases separating them. CDR3 length equals 14 residues. The germline V gene has CDR1 MNHEY and CDR2 SMNVEV (reference sequence). CDR3 in DNA: TGTGCCAGCAGTTTCGGGACACCGATCAATGAGCAGTTCTTC. Encoded protein: CASSFGTPINEQFF.

The chain links TRBV3-1 (or the pseudogene TRBV3-2) to TRBJ2-1; D is ambiguous. The CDR3 length is 16 residues. Trimming pared 2 bases from V and 2 bases from J, leaving 13 bases between. CDR1 LGHDT and CDR2 YNNKEL come from the germline V gene (reference sequence). The CDR3 here is CASSQLVVVAYNEQFF. The CDR3 nucleotides read TGTGCCAGCAGCCAACTAGTCGTAGTCGCCTACAATGAGCAGTTCTTC.

The chain uses TRBV18 and TRBJ1-6; D may be TRBD1 (6 bases). V was shortened by 4 bases and J by 7 bases, with 14 bases between the two germline ends. Germline loops: CDR1 KGHSH, CDR2 LQKENI. This CDR3 has 15 amino acids. In DNA, the CDR3 is TGTGCCAGCTCACAAGGGCAGGGGTTGAATTCACCCCTCCACTTT. This translates into CASSQGQGLNSPLHF.

The chain joins TRBV30 to TRBJ1-4, with D possibly TRBD1 on 6 matching bases. The length of the CDR3 is 14 residues. Germline CDR1 and CDR2: GTSNPN and SVGIG (reference sequence). The ends were cut back, 3 bases at V and 7 bases at J, with 15 bases in the middle. In DNA form, the CDR3 reads TGTGCCTGGAGAGTGGGCAGGGGTATTGAAAAACTGTTTTTT. Its translation: CAWRVGRGIEKLFF.

As to this clone: The germline gene is not matched at one end of the junction; a read error may be the cause. The rearrangement joins TRBV4-1 to TRBJ2-3, with a tentative D call TRBD2 (5 bases). CDR1 and CDR2 from the germline V gene are MGHRA and YSYEKL. The CDR3 is made up of 15 amino acids. The CDR3 loop is CASTQRLQSTDTQYF. The CDR3 coding sequence is TGCGCCAGCACCCAAAGACTACAAAGCACAGATACGCAGTATTTT.

The V call is TRBV28, the J call TRBJ2-3; tentatively, D is TRBD2 (6 bases). Trimming removed 3 bases from V and 1 base from J, with 8 bases in between. The germline gives CDR1 MDHEN, CDR2 SYDVKM. This CDR3 spans 14 amino acids. The CDR3 DNA reads as TGTGCCAGCAGTTTGGGCGGGGGCACAGATACGCAGTATTTT. This encodes CASSLGGGTDTQYF. The full variable domain, with the rest looked up from reference TRBV28 and TRBJ2-3, is DVKVTQSSRYLVKRTGEKVFLECVQDMDHENMFWYRQDPGLGLRLIYFSYDVKMKEKGDIPEGYSVSREKKERFSLILESASTNQTSMYLCASSLGGGTDTQYFGPGTRLTVL.

This chain uses TRBV12-3 or TRBV12-4 with TRBJ1-2; D unresolved. The V end lost 6 bases, the J end lost 7 bases, and 15 bases lay between the germline ends. The CDR3 contains 13 residues. Here the CDR3 reads CASSPSRHGGYTF. CDR3 sequence (DNA): TGTGCCAGCAGCCCCTCGAGACATGGTGGCTACACCTTC.

The CDR3: CASSRPTRGQSPLHF. The CDR3 nucleotides are TGTGCCAGCAGTCGACCTACCAGGGGGCAATCACCCCTCCACTTT. The J gene is TRBJ1-6, the V gene TRBV28, with 8 nucleotides matching TRBD1. From germline, CDR1 is MDHEN and CDR2 SYDVKM. The CDR3 covers 15 residues. The J segment lost 10 bases and the V segment lost 5 bases, leaving 10 bases of the junction unmatched.

Only one count was recorded for this clone. The V and J genes are TRBV30 and TRBJ1-4; 8 nucleotides match TRBD1. CDR1 is GTSNPN, CDR2 SVGIG, per germline (reference sequence). V was pared by 4 bases and J by 8 bases, with 12 bases of the junction left unmatched. The CDR3 is 15 amino acids. CDR3 nucleotides: TGTGCCTGGACCGCCTCCGGGACAGGTGGGGAAAAACTGTTTTTT. Translation: CAWTASGTGGEKLFF.